The 10 T cell receptor beta chains reported below all come from one sample, sequenced in a study of blood T cell repertoires in COVID-19. The repertoire was sequenced with immunoSEQ multiplex PCR; TCRdb's copy has only in-frame clones and lacks some. Of 130,000 to 150,000 clones listed, roughly 90% were seen once; the top ten hold more than 1%. The sequenced material came from PBMCs or T cells enriched from blood (not recorded which). These receptors were obtained from a woman between 25 and 40 years old with acute COVID-19.

This chain connects TRBV27 to TRBJ1-2; TRBD1 matches 9 bases. The V gene end was trimmed by 6 bases and the J gene end by 7 bases; junction bases not matched to a gene: 12. Germline CDR1 is MNHEY and CDR2 is SMNVEV (reference sequence). The CDR3 is made up of 15 amino acids. DNA of the CDR3: TGTGCCAGCAGAGAAGGATCCGGGACAGGGTTTGGCTACACCTTC. It codes for CASREGSGTGFGYTF.

The V and J genes are TRBV10-1 and TRBJ1-1, with D perhaps matching TRBD1 (6 bases). Germline loops: CDR1 WNHNN, CDR2 SYGVQD (reference sequence). The CDR3 totals 20 residues. The V end lost 3 bases, the J end lost 1 base, and 27 bases lay between the germline ends. The CDR3 sequence is CASSDGRGFIYPKKNTEAFF. CDR3 bases: TGCGCCAGCAGTGATGGCAGGGGCTTCATATACCCAAAGAAGAACACTGAAGCTTTCTTT.

This sequence joins TRBV4-3 and TRBJ2-7; maybe TRBD2 (5 bases). V lost 2 bases, J lost 3 bases, and 20 bases lay in between. In germline, CDR1 is LGHNA, CDR2 YSLEER. This CDR3 is 17 amino acids long. The CDR3 DNA reads as TGCGCCAGCAGCCAATACGGGGAAGGAAAGGGCTACTACGAGCAGTACTTC. Amino acid sequence: CASSQYGEGKGYYEQYF.

V and J are TRBV30 and TRBJ2-1; D is unresolved. The germline V gene has CDR1 GTSNPN and CDR2 SVGIG (reference sequence). The V gene lost 0 bases and the J gene lost 3 bases, with 15 bases spanning the gap. The length of the CDR3 is 16 residues. CDR3 region: CAWSVLWWQDYNEQFF. CDR3 coding DNA: TGTGCCTGGAGTGTACTTTGGTGGCAGGACTACAATGAGCAGTTCTTC.

V usage is TRBV30 and J usage is TRBJ1-1; TRBD1 is a possible D gene (5 bases). Trimming removed 3 bases from V and 3 bases from J, with 11 bases in between. Looked up from germline, CDR1 is GTSNPN and CDR2 is SVGIG (reference sequence). The length of the CDR3 is 13 residues. The CDR3 DNA reads as TGTGCCTGGAGCAATGGGGCGTACACTGAAGCTTTCTTT. Amino acids: CAWSNGAYTEAFF.

The chain is built from TRBV5-1 and TRBJ2-2, with D unresolved. The V end was cut by 2 bases, the J end by 6 bases, with 8 bases between. In germline, CDR1 is SGHRS, CDR2 YFSETQ. The CDR3 has 13 amino acids. CDR3 in DNA: TGCGCCAGCAGCTTTATGGCTCCCGGGGAGCTGTTTTTT. Its translation: CASSFMAPGELFF.

This chain links TRBV5-4 with TRBJ2-1; D is possibly TRBD1 (6 bases). Per germline, CDR1 SGHNT and CDR2 YYREEE (reference sequence). Trimming removed 4 bases at V and 2 bases at J, with 13 bases between. The CDR3 consists of 15 residues. Here the CDR3 DNA reads TGTGCCAGCAGCCAAGGACAGACCCCCTACAATGAGCAGTTCTTC. Protein: CASSQGQTPYNEQFF.

The chain is built from TRBV19 and TRBJ2-5; D is perhaps TRBD2 (6 bases). The CDR3 contains 17 residues. The V gene lost 3 bases and the J gene lost 5 bases, with 22 bases spanning the gap. The germline gives CDR1 LNHDA, CDR2 SQIVND (reference sequence). The CDR3 coding sequence is TGTGCCAGTAGTATCCCGGGAATGGGGGGACGGGAGGAGACCCAGTACTTC. Amino acids: CASSIPGMGGREETQYF.

The chain couples TRBV28 to TRBJ1-5; 7 nucleotides align to TRBD1. CDR3 length: 16 amino acids. V was pared by 6 bases and J by 6 bases, with 14 bases of the junction left unmatched. The germline V gene has CDR1 MDHEN and CDR2 SYDVKM. The CDR3 DNA is TGTGCCAGCAGCAGCGGAAGAAAGGGGGCCGGTCAGCCCCAGCATTTT. It translates to CASSSGRKGAGQPQHF.

This chain links TRBV5-4 with TRBJ2-7, with TRBD2 matching 7 bases. Trimming took 3 bases from V and 2 from J; bases not matched to a gene: 5. The CDR3 has 14 residues. Germline V gene data show CDR1 as SGHNT and CDR2 as YYREEE (reference sequence). The CDR3 nucleotides read TGTGCCAGCAGCTCCCGACTAGCCGCCTACGAGCAGTACTTC. This translates into CASSSRLAAYEQYF.